This T cell receptor beta chain was sequenced in a study of cytomegalovirus exposure and HLA in healthy donors. Whole-study findings and limits: Among the most significant clusters, several appeared linked to common viral pathogens in a later analysis.

It was healthy bone marrow donors who served as donors. Remarks on this clone: Its target is unknown.

Primers: 60 Vbeta forward and 13 Jbeta reverse. The repertoire was sequenced with immunoSEQ multiplex PCR; TCRdb's copy has only in-frame clones and lacks some. The sample holds more than 35,000 clones, 60% to 70% seen once. The CDR3 totals 11 residues. Germline assignment: CDR1 DFQATT and CDR2 SNEGSKA (reference sequence). V lost 7 bases and J 3 bases, leaving 10 bases between the germline ends. Sequencing was carried out using PBMCs. The chain couples TRBV20-1 to TRBJ2-7; D is uncertain. This receptor was identified in a man between 40 and 49 years old in good health and CMV-seronegative. DNA of the CDR3: TGCAGTGAGAAGATCGGCTACGAGCAGTACTTC. Translating it yields CSEKIGYEQYF.